A selection of T cell receptor beta chains follows, all from one sample in a study of cytomegalovirus exposure and HLA in healthy donors. The method was immunoSEQ multiplex PCR; TCRdb's version includes in-frame clones alone and lacks a portion of them. The sample shows some 170,000 clones, 77% of them seen only once. Sequences were obtained from PBMCs. The receptors stem from a woman in her fifties or sixties in good health and CMV-seropositive. The CDR3 runs from the conserved cysteine through the conserved F or W. The D gene is left open where the match is weak. Clone size is given for some rows only: seen once, a few or many times, or a class if the clone is expanded.

TRBV7-3	TRBJ2-3	TRBD1	NA	TGTGCCAGCAGCAAAGACAGGGGGCGCGTAACAGATACGCAGTATTTT	CASSKDRGRVTDTQYF
TRBV19	TRBJ2-1	TRBD2	few	TGTGCCAGTAGGAAGAGGACTAGCGGGGGGGCTACCTACAATGAGCAGTTCTTC	CASRKRTSGGATYNEQFF
TRBV27	TRBJ1-1	NA	NA	TGTGCCAGCAGTTTTGCCTTAAAGGGGACTGAAGCTTTCTTT	CASSFALKGTEAFF
TRBV2	TRBJ2-1	NA	NA	TGTGCCAGCAGCAACAGGGTAGTGCAGTTCTTC	CASSNRVVQFF
TRBV13	TRBJ2-7	TRBD2	NA	TGTGCCAGCAGCTTAGCGCTAGCGGGGAACTACGAGCAGTACTTC	CASSLALAGNYEQYF
TRBV15	TRBJ1-2	NA	NA	TGTGCCACCAGCAGAGATTTACAGATAATAACGAGAGGCTACACCTTC	CATSRDLQIITRGYTF
TRBV2	TRBJ1-4	NA	NA	TGTGCCAGCATCCAGGGAGGAGATGAAAAACTGTTTTTT	CASIQGGDEKLFF
TRBV30	TRBJ1-2	TRBD1	NA	TGTGCCGAGGGACAGTTTAATGGCTACACCTTC	CAEGQFNGYTF
TRBV28	TRBJ2-3	TRBD1	once	TGTGCCAGCAACAGACAGGGGTCGGATACGCAGTATTTT	CASNRQGSDTQYF
TRBV27	TRBJ1-2	NA	NA	TGTGCCAGCAGTTCTGGGCTTAACTATGGCTACACCTTC	CASSSGLNYGYTF
TRBV27	TRBJ1-6	TRBD1	NA	TGTGCCAGCAGTTCTCGCCGGGACAGCTATTCACCCCTCCACTTT	CASSSRRDSYSPLHF
TRBV6-1	TRBJ2-4	NA	few	TGTGCCAGCAGAAATACTGACCCAATTGGGAGTCAGTACTTC	CASRNTDPIGSQYF
TRBV30	TRBJ2-7	NA	NA	TGTGCCTGGAGTTTGTCAGGGAAACGCGAGCAGTACTTC	CAWSLSGKREQYF
TRBV5-8	TRBJ2-5	TRBD1	NA	TGTGCCAGCAGCCCCGGGCGAGGGGGCCGACAAGAGACCCAGTACTTC	CASSPGRGGRQETQYF
TRBV19	TRBJ2-1	TRBD2	NA	TGTGCCAGTAGTATCTTTGGACTAGCGGGGGGGCCGTACAATGAGCAGTTCTTC	CASSIFGLAGGPYNEQFF
TRBV7-3	TRBJ2-3	TRBD1	NA	TGTGCCAGCAGTGGACAGGGAAGGGCAGATACGCAGTATTTT	CASSGQGRADTQYF
TRBV9	TRBJ2-1	NA	few	TGTGCCAGCAGCCCCGAAGGGGGGGGCCTGGATGAGCAGTTCTTC	CASSPEGGGLDEQFF
TRBV7-9	TRBJ2-5	NA	NA	TGTGCCCTAACCGGGGGTTTACAAGAGACCCAGTACTTC	CALTGGLQETQYF
TRBV29-1	TRBJ2-5	NA	NA	TGCAGCGTTAAACGGGACAACGGGCCGGAGACCCAGTACTTC	CSVKRDNGPETQYF
TRBV7-3	TRBJ2-3	TRBD1	NA	TGTGCCAGCAGCCCCGGACAGGGGGCGTCAGATACGCAGTATTTT	CASSPGQGASDTQYF